What follows is one TCR beta chain and its context. Its specificity is not known. This record belongs to a study of post-analysis software for immune sequencing data. Findings of the study overall: Compared with controls, patients had more of roughly five TRBV segments, including TRBV5-6, TRBV5-1 and TRBV20-1.

Prepared TCR beta cDNA libraries contained unique molecular identifiers. TCRdb fed the PCR reads into MiXCR, producing one record per CDR3 protein. The sample gives a few hundred thousand distinct CDR3 sequences, more than 30% of which show up once; approximately 7.6% is in the top ten. V was shortened by 5 bases and J by 1 base, with 9 bases between the two germline ends. Looked up from germline, CDR1 is SQVTM and CDR2 is ANQGSEA. The CDR3 sequence is 12 residues long. The rearrangement links TRBV29-1 to TRBJ2-7; no reliable D call. The TCR was taken from a girl under 10 years old with multiple sclerosis. Sequenced: blood. The CDR3: CSVSAGSYEQYF. CDR3 sequence (DNA): TGCAGCGTTTCGGCAGGATCCTACGAGCAGTACTTC.